These 20 T cell receptor beta chains were sequenced from one sample in a study of regulatory T cells in long-lasting Graves disease (TCRdb year 2021). The library was built by means of multiplex PCR. The sequencer was an Illumina HiSeq 4000. iRepertoire HTBI primers and Arm-PCR amplification of CDR3 regions were used to construct TCR beta libraries. The public reads were reanalyzed by TCRdb: fastp trimming at Q25, MiXCR alignment, in-frame beta chains only. Every entry covers one CDR3 protein and lists the most common genes and DNA from its rows. The sample table holds just over 600,000 distinct CDR3 sequences, of which approximately 15% were seen once. The ten largest clones capture 15% to 20% of the sample. Taken with the paper, the label for time point translates to: newly diagnosed GD, antithyroid drugs for less than 3 months. RNA was extracted from PBMCs in TRIzol for both TCR sequencing and RNA sequencing.

Another study also made use of these data, one on T cells in Graves' hyperthyroidism and ophthalmopathy.

The specimen was peripheral blood mononuclear cells (PBMCs), collected at new diagnosis, from a patient treated with antithyroid drugs. The source of these receptors is a woman aged 25-40 years with Graves disease. Donor details come from another sample of the same person, matched by shared clones.

This clonotype was recorded many times. The rearrangement uses TRBV28 and TRBJ2-2, with TRBD2 as a possible D gene (5 bases). This CDR3 region has 14 residues. Germline assignment: CDR1 MDHEN and CDR2 SYDVKM. V dropped 4 bases and J dropped 5 bases, with 11 bases sitting between them. The CDR3 region is CASSSLSGTGELFF. DNA of the CDR3: TGTGCCAGCAGTTCCCTTTCGGGGACCGGGGAGCTGTTTTTT.

The chain uses TRBV5-6 and TRBJ2-6; D remains unclear. With 1 base removed from V and 0 bases from J, the gap between germline ends came to 5 bases. The germline V gene has CDR1 SGHDT and CDR2 YYEEEE. The CDR3 runs to 15 residues. CDR3 in amino acids: CASSLFNSGANVLTF. The DNA of the CDR3 is TGTGCCAGCAGCTTGTTTAACTCTGGGGCCAACGTCCTGACTTTC.

V usage is TRBV6-2 or TRBV6-3 and J usage is TRBJ2-2, with D unresolved. The CDR3 contains 16 residues. Trimming stripped 0 bases from V and 1 base from J, with 9 bases between. Looked up from germline, CDR1 is MNHEY and CDR2 is SVGEGT. Here the CDR3 DNA reads TGTGCCAGCAGTTACTCGATAGGCTGGAACACCGGGGAGCTGTTTTTT. It specifies CASSYSIGWNTGELFF.

This clonotype came up a few times. The chain recombines TRBV20-1 with TRBJ1-6; TRBD1 is a possible D gene (5 bases). The V gene lost 5 bases and the J gene lost 11 bases, with 13 bases spanning the gap. In germline, CDR1 is DFQATT, CDR2 SNEGSKA (reference sequence). CDR3 length: 12 residues. CDR3 coding DNA: TGCAGTGCTGAAAGGGGAGGGCCACCCCTCCACTTT. Translation gives CSAERGGPPLHF.

This chain links TRBV7-3 with TRBJ1-3, with D unclear. Looked up from germline, CDR1 is SGHTA and CDR2 is FQGTGA. The CDR3 loop spans 13 amino acids. Trimming took 1 base from V and 4 from J, leaving 5 bases between them. CDR3 region: CASSLSFGNTIYF. DNA for the CDR3: TGTGCCAGCAGCTTAAGTTTCGGAAACACCATATATTTT.

This clonotype has ten or more counts. V gene TRBV7-9 combines with J gene TRBJ1-6; no firm D call. V was pared by 2 bases and J by 5 bases, with 7 bases between. This CDR3 is built from 14 residues. In germline, CDR1 is SEHNR, CDR2 FQNEAQ (reference sequence). The chain's CDR3 is CASSLSGNNSPLHF. CDR3 nucleotide sequence: TGTGCCAGCAGCTTATCGGGGAATAATTCACCCCTCCACTTT.

The sample holds many counts of this clonotype. The chain recombines TRBV28 with TRBJ2-3; D is perhaps TRBD1 (5 bases). CDR1 is MDHEN and CDR2 is SYDVKM in the germline V gene. With 5 bases removed from V and 0 bases from J, the gap between germline ends came to 12 bases. This CDR3 has 15 residues. The CDR3 loop is CASSPPDSSTDTQYF. The CDR3 region has the DNA TGTGCCAGCAGTCCGCCCGACAGCAGCACAGATACGCAGTATTTT.

This clonotype occurred a few times. The gene calls are TRBV28 and TRBJ2-1; 8 bases line up with TRBD2. Losses at the gene ends were 4 bases for V and 8 bases for J; bases not matched to a gene: 10. The CDR3 is made up of 15 amino acids. CDR1 MDHEN and CDR2 SYDVKM come from the germline V gene. Written as DNA, the CDR3 is TGTGCCAGCAGTTCCGCGGCGGGAGGTTATCATGAGCAGTTCTTC. It specifies CASSSAAGGYHEQFF.

This clonotype was seen a few times. The chain uses TRBV6-2 or TRBV6-3 and TRBJ2-2; 7 bases map to TRBD1. V shed 6 bases, J shed 7 bases, and the junction held 8 bases outside the gene matches. Per germline, CDR1 MNHEY and CDR2 SVGEGT. This CDR3 contains 14 residues. The CDR3 spells CASRLGQSGGELFF. In DNA form, the CDR3 reads TGTGCCAGCAGACTGGGACAGTCGGGCGGGGAGCTGTTTTTT.

This clonotype appeared many times. The chain links TRBV12-3 or TRBV12-4 to TRBJ1-2, with 9 nucleotides matching TRBD1. The CDR3 is 15 residues long. V lost 3 bases to trimming and J lost 4 bases; unmatched junction nucleotides: 6. The CDR3 region is CASSLGQGGIYGYTF. CDR3 DNA: TGTGCCAGCAGTTTGGGACAGGGAGGAATCTATGGCTACACCTTC.

This clonotype was counted between two and nine times. This rearrangement joins TRBV6-4 to TRBJ1-2, with D maybe TRBD1 (6 bases). Deletions cut 7 bases from V and 7 bases from J, with 13 bases between. This CDR3 region has 12 residues. Germline CDR1 is MRHNA and CDR2 is SNTAGT. The CDR3 spells CASTGGAGGYTF. CDR3 bases: TGTGCCAGCACCGGGGGCGCAGGTGGCTACACCTTC.

This clonotype was observed a few times. This chain joins TRBV20-1 and TRBJ2-1, with D possibly TRBD2 on 5 matching bases. The CDR3 length is 16 residues. V lost 3 bases and J lost 0, with 15 bases in between. Germline V lookup: CDR1 DFQATT, CDR2 SNEGSKA (reference sequence). CDR3 nucleotide sequence: TGCAGTGCTAGTTCCGGGATGGCAGACTCCTACAATGAGCAGTTCTTC. Its protein is CSASSGMADSYNEQFF.

The chain joins TRBV6-5 to TRBJ1-6; D is perhaps TRBD1 (6 bases). Trimming stripped 4 bases from V and 7 bases from J, with 14 bases between. Looked up from germline, CDR1 is MNHEY and CDR2 is SVGAGI. This CDR3 comprises 15 residues. CDR3 protein: CASSLLAGVNSPLHF. For the CDR3, the DNA is TGTGCCAGCAGTTTGTTGGCAGGGGTAAATTCACCCCTCCACTTT.

This clonotype came up many times. The V and J genes are TRBV7-9 and TRBJ1-1; D uncertain. The CDR3 has 14 amino acids. Trimming shortened V by 2 bases and J by 0 bases, and 7 bases separated the two germline ends. The germline V gene has CDR1 SEHNR and CDR2 FQNEAQ (reference sequence). CDR3 nucleotide sequence: TGTGCCAGCAGCTTAAAGCAAATGAACACTGAAGCTTTCTTT. Amino acids: CASSLKQMNTEAFF.

The chain is built from TRBV5-1 and TRBJ2-1; TRBD2 is a possible D gene (6 bases). There are 18 residues in the CDR3. V lost 5 bases, J lost 5 bases, and 26 bases lay in between. CDR1 is SGHRS and CDR2 is YFSETQ in the germline V gene. The CDR3 is CASSPGHPSRDFNNEQFF. As DNA, the CDR3 is TGCGCCAGCAGTCCCGGCCATCCCTCGCGGGATTTCAACAATGAGCAGTTCTTC.

The chain carries TRBV12-5 and TRBJ1-2; no reliable D call. The CDR3 is 14 residues long. Germline V lookup: CDR1 LGHNT, CDR2 FRNRAP. The V end lost 5 bases, the J end lost 8 bases, and 18 bases lay between the germline ends. The CDR3 region is CASGISTTASGYTF. For the CDR3, the DNA is TGTGCTAGTGGTATAAGCACGACCGCTTCGGGCTACACCTTC. Full variable domain (outside the CDR3, taken from reference TRBV12-5 and TRBJ1-2): DARVTQTPRHKVTEMGQEVTMRCQPILGHNTVFWYRQTMMQGLELLAYFRNRAPLDDSGMPKDRFSAEMPDATLATLKIQPSEPRDSAVYFCASGISTTASGYTFGSGTRLTVV.

The chain recombines TRBV9 with TRBJ1-1; the D gene is possibly TRBD1 (5 bases). V lost 2 bases and J lost 0, with 11 bases in between. CDR3 size: 15 residues. CDR1 is SGDLS, CDR2 YYNGEE, per germline. The CDR3 reads CASSVQGKMNTEAFF. CDR3 in DNA: TGTGCCAGCAGCGTGCAGGGTAAGATGAACACTGAAGCTTTCTTT. Drawing the rest from reference TRBV9 and TRBJ1-1, the complete variable domain is DSGVTQTPKHLITATGQRVTLRCSPRSGDLSVYWYQQSLDQGLQFLIQYYNGEERAKGNILERFSAQQFPDLHSELNLSSLELGDSALYFCASSVQGKMNTEAFFGQGTRLTVV.

This clonotype was found many times. This chain uses TRBV20-1 with TRBJ2-3, with TRBD2 identical over 7 bases. This CDR3 is built from 15 residues. V trimming: 2 bases; J trimming: 4 bases; junction bases outside the gene matches: 9. Germline loops: CDR1 DFQATT, CDR2 SNEGSKA (reference sequence). CDR3 amino acids: CSARPPGGHADTQYF. CDR3 in DNA: TGCAGTGCTAGACCCCCGGGAGGTCACGCAGATACGCAGTATTTT.

On this clonotype: Just one base apart from a much larger clone, this may be a read error. The chain is built from TRBV28 and TRBJ2-7; 8 nucleotides line up with TRBD2. This CDR3 is 13 amino acids long. J gave up 8 bases and V 5 bases, and 8 bases lay outside the gene matches. The germline V gene has CDR1 MDHEN and CDR2 SYDVKM. In DNA, the CDR3 is TGTGCCAGCAGTAGGGGCGGGGGGTACAAGCAGTACTTC. Translating gives CASSRGGGYKQYF.

This clonotype was seen many times. The chain couples TRBV7-9 to TRBJ2-1, with 10 nucleotides matching TRBD1. V dropped 5 bases and J dropped 8; count of bases not matched to a gene: 6. Germline CDR1 reads SEHNR; CDR2 reads FQNEAQ (reference sequence). The CDR3 is made up of 14 amino acids. The CDR3 loop is CASSQTGTGDEQFF. The CDR3 DNA reads TGTGCCAGCAGCCAGACCGGGACAGGGGATGAGCAGTTCTTC.